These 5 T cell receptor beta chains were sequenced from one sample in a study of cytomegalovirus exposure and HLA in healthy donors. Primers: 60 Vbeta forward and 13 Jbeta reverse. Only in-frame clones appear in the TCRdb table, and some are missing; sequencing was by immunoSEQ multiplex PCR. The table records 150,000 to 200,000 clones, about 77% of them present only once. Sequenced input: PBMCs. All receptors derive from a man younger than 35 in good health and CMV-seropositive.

This CDR3 reads CASSTTTGLLGYTF. The CDR3 coding sequence is TGTGCCAGCAGCACGACGACAGGGTTACTTGGCTACACCTTC. V is TRBV9 and J is TRBJ1-2; 7 nucleotides align to TRBD1. Unmatched junction bases numbered 10, after V lost 4 bases and J lost 7 bases. CDR1 SGDLS and CDR2 YYNGEE come from the germline V gene. The CDR3 runs 14 residues.

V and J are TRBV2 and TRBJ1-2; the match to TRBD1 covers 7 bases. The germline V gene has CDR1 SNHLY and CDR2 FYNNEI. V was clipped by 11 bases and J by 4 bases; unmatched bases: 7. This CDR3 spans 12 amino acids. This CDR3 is CAVSGTVYGYTF. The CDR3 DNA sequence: TGTGCCGTATCCGGGACAGTCTATGGCTACACCTTC.

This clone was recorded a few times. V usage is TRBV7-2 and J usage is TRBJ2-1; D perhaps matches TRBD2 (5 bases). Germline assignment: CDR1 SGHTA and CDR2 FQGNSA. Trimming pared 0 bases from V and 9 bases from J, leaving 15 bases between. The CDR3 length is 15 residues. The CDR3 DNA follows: TGTGCCAGCAGCTTAGCTCTTCTAGCTCCGGCTGAGCAGTTCTTC. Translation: CASSLALLAPAEQFF. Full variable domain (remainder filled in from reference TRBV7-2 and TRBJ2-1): GAGVSQSPSNKVTEKGKDVELRCDPISGHTALYWYRQSLGQGLEFLIYFQGNSAPDKSGLPSDRFSAERTGGSVSTLTIQRTQQEDSAVYLCASSLALLAPAEQFFGPGTRLTVL.

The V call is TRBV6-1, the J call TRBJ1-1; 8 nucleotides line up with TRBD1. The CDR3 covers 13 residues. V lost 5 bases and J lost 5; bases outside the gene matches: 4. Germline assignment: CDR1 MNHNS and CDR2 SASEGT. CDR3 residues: CASSRQGMTEAFF. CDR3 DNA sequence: TGTGCCAGCAGTAGACAGGGGATGACTGAAGCTTTCTTT.

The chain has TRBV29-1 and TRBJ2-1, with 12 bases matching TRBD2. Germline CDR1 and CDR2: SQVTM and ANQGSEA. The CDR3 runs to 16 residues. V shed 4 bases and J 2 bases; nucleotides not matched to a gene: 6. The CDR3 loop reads CSVATSGSFAYNEQFF. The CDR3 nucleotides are TGCAGCGTTGCGACTAGCGGGAGTTTCGCCTACAATGAGCAGTTCTTC.